What follows are 17 T cell receptor beta chains derived from one specimen sequenced in a study of control samples from healthy donors and cancer patients. Libraries were prepared by immunoSEQ multiplex PCR; TCRdb keeps only in-frame clonotypes and omits some of them. The data hold some 150,000 clones, with about 95% observed a single time. Sequencing was done on a sample of PBMCs. These TCRs come from a man aged 55 to 70 with colorectal cancer.

This rearrangement joins TRBV6-6 to TRBJ1-3, with D perhaps matching TRBD1 (5 bases). The germline CDR1 and CDR2 sequences are MNHNY and SVGAGI (reference sequence). The CDR3 contains 14 residues. Trimming removed 8 bases from V and 0 bases from J, with 11 bases in between. The CDR3 region is CASRDRISGNTIYF. CDR3 nucleotides: TGTGCCAGCCGGGACCGCATCTCTGGAAACACCATATATTTT.

V gene TRBV6-5 combines with J gene TRBJ1-1; D remains unclear. The CDR3 spans 14 residues. CDR1 and CDR2 (germline): MNHEY, SVGAGI. The ends were cut back, 6 bases at V and 1 base at J, with 12 bases in the middle. CDR3 coding DNA: TGTGCCAGCAGCGTTTGGAATCGGAACACTGAAGCTTTCTTT. It encodes CASSVWNRNTEAFF.

The V and J genes are TRBV4-1 and TRBJ1-2, with D possibly TRBD1 on 6 matching bases. The CDR3 is made up of 16 amino acids. The V end was cut by 4 bases, the J end by 6 bases, with 21 bases between. The V gene's germline CDR1 is MGHRA and CDR2 YSYEKL. In DNA form, the CDR3 reads TGCGCCAGCAGCCCCGGCGGGGGGGGCGCTTTAGATGGCTACACCTTC. Translation: CASSPGGGGALDGYTF.

This clone was seen repeatedly, ten times or more. The gene calls are TRBV4-1 and TRBJ2-7, with D possibly matching TRBD2 (5 bases). Per germline, CDR1 MGHRA and CDR2 YSYEKL. This CDR3 spans 14 amino acids. V gave up 1 base and J gave up 2 bases, with 9 bases separating them. The DNA of the CDR3 is TGCGCCAGCAGCCAAGCGGGGTCGACCTACGAGCAGTACTTC. Protein sequence: CASSQAGSTYEQYF.

The chain is built from TRBV2 and TRBJ2-7, with D tentatively TRBD2 (6 bases). Germline V lookup: CDR1 SNHLY, CDR2 FYNNEI. The length of the CDR3 is 10 residues. V gave up 11 bases and J gave up 9 bases, with 14 bases separating them. Here the CDR3 DNA reads TGTGCCGGGGGAGACGGGGGGCAGTACTTC. It is translated as CAGGDGGQYF.

The rearrangement uses TRBV6-2 or TRBV6-3 and TRBJ1-5; D is unclear. The CDR3 is made up of 13 amino acids. Germline V CDR1 and CDR2: MNHEY, SVGEGT. Trimming shortened V by 2 bases and J by 1 base, and 3 bases separated the two germline ends. The CDR3 DNA sequence: TGTGCCAGCAGTTACGACAGCAATCAGCCCCAGCATTTT. It yields the protein CASSYDSNQPQHF.

To note about this clone: The sample contains more than one DNA sequence encoding this CDR3. V gene TRBV19 combines with J gene TRBJ1-5; a possible D gene is TRBD1 (5 bases). The V and J ends lost 3 bases and 2 bases respectively, with 5 bases between them. The germline gives CDR1 LNHDA, CDR2 SQIVND (reference sequence). CDR3 size: 13 residues. As DNA, the CDR3 is TGTGCCAGTAGTATGACAGGCAATCAGCCCCAGCATTTT. Translation: CASSMTGNQPQHF.

This clone was seen only once. The chain recombines TRBV9 with TRBJ2-3, with TRBD2 matching 10 bases. CDR3 length: 16 residues. Germline CDR1 and CDR2: SGDLS and YYNGEE. Trimming cost V 0 bases and J 3 bases; bases outside gene matches: 4. CDR3 in amino acids: CASSVGASGGTDTQYF. DNA of the CDR3: TGTGCCAGCAGCGTAGGGGCTAGCGGGGGAACAGATACGCAGTATTTT.

Here the CDR3 DNA reads TGTGCCAGCAAAGACGACAGGCTGAACAATGAGCAGTTCTTC. It encodes CASKDDRLNNEQFF. This chain uses TRBV6-4 with TRBJ2-1; D is perhaps TRBD1 (6 bases). The CDR3 loop spans 14 amino acids. The V gene lost 7 bases and the J gene lost 5 bases, with 15 bases spanning the gap. Germline CDR1 reads MRHNA; CDR2 reads SNTAGT.

The V gene is TRBV30, the J gene TRBJ2-3; 7 positions agree with TRBD1. The CDR3 extends over 18 amino acids. The germline CDR1 and CDR2 sequences are GTSNPN and SVGIG (reference sequence). Trimming cost V 0 bases and J 2 bases; bases outside gene matches: 14. The CDR3 DNA follows: TGTGCCTGGAGTGTAAGGGGGCAGGGAAAAGGGCACACAGATACGCAGTATTTT. Translating it yields CAWSVRGQGKGHTDTQYF.

V is TRBV27 and J is TRBJ1-5; 9 bases agree with TRBD1. The CDR3 is 13 amino acids. Germline V CDR1 and CDR2: MNHEY, SMNVEV (reference sequence). J gave up 7 bases and V 5 bases, and 3 bases lay outside the gene matches. Here the CDR3 DNA reads TGTGCCAGCAGTCGGGACAGGGACCAGCCCCAGCATTTT. It is translated as CASSRDRDQPQHF.

The CDR3 region has the DNA TGCGCCAGCAGGGACACCTTCTCAACTAATGAAAAACTGTTTTTT. This gives the protein CASRDTFSTNEKLFF. The J gene is TRBJ1-4, the V gene TRBV5-1; the D gene is possibly TRBD1 (5 bases). Trimming removed 5 bases at V and 0 bases at J, with 11 bases between. The CDR3 covers 15 residues. The germline V gene has CDR1 SGHRS and CDR2 YFSETQ.

As regards this clone: The sample holds other DNA sequences that translate to the same CDR3. J is TRBJ1-2 and V is TRBV3-1 (or the pseudogene TRBV3-2); 12 bases map to TRBD1. The germline CDR1 and CDR2 sequences are LGHDT and YNNKEL (reference sequence). The CDR3 sequence is 16 residues long. J lost 7 bases, V lost 2 bases, and 8 bases had no gene match. CDR3 region: CASSQKAGQGAGGYTF. The CDR3 coding sequence is TGTGCCAGCAGCCAAAAGGCGGGACAGGGGGCGGGTGGCTACACCTTC.

This chain joins TRBV7-6 and TRBJ1-6, with D maybe TRBD1 (5 bases). Trimming stripped 3 bases from V and 9 bases from J, with 15 bases between. CDR1 and CDR2 (germline): SGHVS, FNYEAQ. The CDR3 is 15 amino acids. CDR3 sequence (DNA): TGTGCCAGCAGCTTCGGGCAGGGTTCAGGTTCACCCCTCCACTTT. It yields the protein CASSFGQGSGSPLHF.

V and J are TRBV27 and TRBJ2-1; D is unresolved. The V gene lost 1 base and the J gene lost 4 bases, with 5 bases spanning the gap. This CDR3 is built from 13 residues. Germline V gene data show CDR1 as MNHEY and CDR2 as SMNVEV (reference sequence). CDR3 sequence: CASSLLGYNEQFF. The CDR3 DNA is TGTGCCAGCAGTTTATTGGGGTACAATGAGCAGTTCTTC.

The chain employs TRBV6-5 and TRBJ1-1; a weak D match, TRBD1 (6 bases). The ends were cut back, 6 bases at V and 0 bases at J, with 11 bases in the middle. The CDR3 has 14 residues. From germline, CDR1 is MNHEY and CDR2 SVGAGI. The CDR3 DNA sequence: TGTGCCAGCAGCTACAGGGCCGTGAACACTGAAGCTTTCTTT. This codes for CASSYRAVNTEAFF.

The chain uses TRBV27 and TRBJ2-7; the D gene could be TRBD1 or TRBD2 (6 bases each). V was shortened by 2 bases and J by 3 bases, with 11 bases between the two germline ends. CDR3 length: 14 amino acids. Looked up from germline, CDR1 is MNHEY and CDR2 is SMNVEV (reference sequence). Here the CDR3 reads CASSLMGGNYEQYF. CDR3 DNA: TGTGCCAGCAGTTTAATGGGGGGCAACTACGAGCAGTACTTC.